What follows are 19 T cell receptor beta chains derived from one specimen sequenced in a study of regulatory T cells in long-lasting Graves disease. TCR beta libraries were built with iRepertoire HTBI primers and Arm-PCR of CDR3 regions. TCRdb analysed the multiplex PCR reads with MiXCR anew, one entry per CDR3 protein. The sample lists 200,000 to 250,000 distinct CDR3 sequences; roughly a fifth were seen once. Time point noted: newly diagnosed GD, antithyroid drugs for less than 3 months. There was RNA extracted from PBMCs, and the TCR library was made from it. These data also featured in a second study, about T cells in Graves' hyperthyroidism and ophthalmopathy.

Sequenced material: peripheral blood mononuclear cells (PBMCs), taken at new diagnosis, from a patient treated with antithyroid drugs. Source of these receptors: a woman in her 30s with Graves disease.

This clonotype was observed many times. CDR3 amino acids: CAWSGVEQYF. DNA for the CDR3: TGTGCCTGGAGTGGGGTCGAGCAGTACTTC. The rearrangement joins TRBV30 to TRBJ2-7; no firm D call. In germline, CDR1 is GTSNPN, CDR2 SVGIG (reference sequence). V was shortened by 1 base and J by 6 bases, with 4 bases between the two germline ends. The CDR3 spans 10 residues.

This clonotype showed up many times. The chain joins TRBV29-1 to TRBJ1-1; no firm D call. The V gene's germline CDR1 is SQVTM and CDR2 ANQGSEA. The CDR3 is made up of 13 amino acids. V lost 7 bases to trimming and J lost 4 bases, with 16 bases between them. The CDR3 spells CSAGHSTGTEAFF. The CDR3 nucleotides are TGCAGCGCCGGGCATTCGACCGGCACTGAAGCTTTCTTT. Together with reference TRBV29-1 and TRBJ1-1, the CDR3 gives the full variable domain: SAVISQKPSRDICQRGTSLTIQCQVDSQVTMMFWYRQQPGQSLTLIATANQGSEATYESGFVIDKFPISRPNLTFSTLTVSNMSPEDSSIYLCSAGHSTGTEAFFGQGTRLTVV.

V gene TRBV19 combines with J gene TRBJ2-7, with 7 bases identical to TRBD1. CDR3 length equals 14 residues. Trimming took 3 bases from V and 4 from J; bases not matched to a gene: 6. Germline V gene sequence: CDR1 LNHDA, CDR2 SQIVND (reference sequence). The CDR3: CASSMRGRRYEQYF. DNA of the CDR3: TGTGCCAGTAGTATGAGGGGGCGTAGGTACGAGCAGTACTTC.

This clonotype showed up many times. The chain joins TRBV12-3 or TRBV12-4 to TRBJ1-2, with D possibly TRBD1 on 6 matching bases. There are 15 residues in the CDR3. V dropped 3 bases and J dropped 8 bases, with 19 bases sitting between them. In DNA form, the CDR3 reads TGTGCCAGCAGTTTCCAGGGGCGGCGGCGGGAGGGCTACACCTTC. Encoded protein: CASSFQGRRREGYTF.

This clonotype was found many times. The chain carries TRBV5-6 and TRBJ2-4, with TRBD2 matching over 10 bases. The ends lost 4 bases at V and 7 bases at J; junction bases unmatched: 8. CDR1 is SGHDT, CDR2 YYEEEE, per germline. The CDR3 has 15 amino acids. The CDR3 region has the DNA TGTGCCAGCAGCCGACGAGAGCGGGGGGGGAACATTCAGTACTTC. Protein product: CASSRRERGGNIQYF.

The chain carries TRBV5-6 and TRBJ2-1; D assignment may be TRBD1 or TRBD2 (5 bases each). Germline-derived CDR1 and CDR2 are SGHDT and YYEEEE. This CDR3 is 13 amino acids long. V was cut by 3 bases and J by 9 bases, with 13 bases left in between. The CDR3 DNA follows: TGTGCCAGCAGCTACGGGACCTGGGGTGAGCAGTTCTTC. This encodes CASSYGTWGEQFF.

Ten or more counts support this clonotype. This rearrangement joins TRBV18 to TRBJ1-4; tentative D call: TRBD1 (6 bases). V lost 2 bases and J 5 bases, leaving 6 bases between the germline ends. The CDR3 consists of 13 residues. Per the germline V gene, CDR1 is KGHSH and CDR2 is LQKENI. The CDR3 protein is CASSPGQNEKLFF. CDR3 DNA sequence: TGTGCCAGCTCACCAGGACAGAATGAAAAACTGTTTTTT.

The sample holds a few counts of this clonotype. The chain links TRBV20-1 to TRBJ1-4, with 9 bases aligning to TRBD1. CDR1 and CDR2 (germline): DFQATT, SNEGSKA (reference sequence). V was pared by 6 bases and J by 8 bases, with 16 bases of the junction left unmatched. The CDR3 contains 16 residues. CDR3 sequence (DNA): TGCAGTGCCCCTCCCCGTGGACAGGGGAACGGGGAAAAACTGTTTTTT. It is translated as CSAPPRGQGNGEKLFF.

A remark on this clonotype: With a far larger clone one base away, a read error is the likely cause. The gene calls are TRBV2 and TRBJ2-5; no clear D. The J call is uncertain, as TRBJ2-1 better fits the DNA end. This CDR3 contains 14 residues. CDR1 and CDR2 from the germline V gene are SNHLY and FYNNEI. In DNA, the CDR3 is TGTGCCAGCAGTGAACGACTCCCGGTGGATGAGCAGTTCTTC. It translates to CASSERLPVDEQFF.

This clonotype has ten or more counts. The V gene is TRBV20-1, the J gene TRBJ2-5; TRBD2 matches at 7 bases. CDR3 size: 16 residues. The germline CDR1 and CDR2 sequences are DFQATT and SNEGSKA (reference sequence). Trimming took 1 base from V and 5 from J; bases not matched to a gene: 13. CDR3 residues: CSARARLALRGETQYF. Here the CDR3 DNA reads TGCAGTGCTAGAGCCCGACTAGCCTTAAGAGGGGAGACCCAGTACTTC.

The gene calls are TRBV28 and TRBJ1-5; D uncertain. This CDR3 has 14 residues. Germline V gives CDR1 MDHEN, CDR2 SYDVKM. V was shortened by 3 bases and J by 4 bases, with 10 bases between the two germline ends. CDR3 bases: TGTGCCAGCAGTTTGTATCAGGCGAATCAGCCCCAGCATTTT. Its protein product is CASSLYQANQPQHF.

This clonotype was counted a few times. This chain uses TRBV6-1 with TRBJ2-1; no firm D call. The ends were cut back, 5 bases at V and 6 bases at J, with 8 bases in the middle. The CDR3 is made up of 12 amino acids. Germline values: CDR1 MNHNS, CDR2 SASEGT. CDR3 sequence reads: CASSTPPNEQFF. CDR3 DNA: TGTGCCAGCAGTACTCCCCCCAATGAGCAGTTCTTC.

The sample holds many counts of this clonotype. This CDR3 is CASSYGLYGYTF. For the CDR3, the DNA is TGTGCCAGCAGCTACGGGCTTTATGGCTACACCTTC. This chain uses TRBV5-5 with TRBJ1-2; D not certain. Per germline, CDR1 SGHKS and CDR2 YYEKEE (reference sequence). The ends were cut back, 3 bases at V and 5 bases at J, with 8 bases in the middle. The CDR3 runs 12 residues.

This clonotype has a count of ten or more. The gene calls are TRBV7-2 and TRBJ2-4; TRBD2 agrees at 12 bases. This CDR3 contains 16 residues. With V trimmed by 1 base and J by 9 bases, 7 bases remained unmatched. Germline values: CDR1 SGHTA, CDR2 FQGNSA. CDR3 protein: CASSLDRLAGAPIQYF. For the CDR3, the DNA is TGTGCCAGCAGCTTAGATCGACTAGCGGGAGCCCCCATTCAGTACTTC.

This clonotype has at least ten counts. The rearrangement uses TRBV20-1 and TRBJ2-4; 9 bases align to TRBD1. V dropped 0 bases and J dropped 1; count of bases not matched to a gene: 13. CDR1 is DFQATT and CDR2 is SNEGSKA in the germline V gene (reference sequence). The CDR3 runs to 19 residues. The chain's CDR3 is CSARDRPGTGWDAKNIQYF. Written as DNA, the CDR3 is TGCAGTGCTAGAGATCGCCCCGGGACAGGGTGGGATGCCAAAAACATTCAGTACTTC.

This clonotype was seen ten or more times. The V and J genes are TRBV6-1 and TRBJ1-6; TRBD1 matches at 7 bases. The CDR3 is made up of 15 amino acids. V gave up 2 bases and J gave up 8 bases; unmatched junction bases: 6. Per the germline V gene, CDR1 is MNHNS and CDR2 is SASEGT. The CDR3 DNA follows: TGTGCCAGCAGTGAATGGAAGGGGGCTCATTCACCCCTCCACTTT. Protein product: CASSEWKGAHSPLHF.

This clonotype was counted many times. The CDR3 here is CASSHRGPRNQPQHF. CDR3 coding DNA: TGTGCCAGCAGTCACAGGGGGCCTAGGAATCAGCCCCAGCATTTT. J is TRBJ1-5 and V is TRBV28, with TRBD1 matching 9 bases. V shed 5 bases, J shed 4 bases, and the junction held 6 bases outside the gene matches. The germline CDR1 and CDR2 sequences are MDHEN and SYDVKM. The CDR3 covers 15 residues.

Many counts were recorded for this clonotype. The chain uses TRBV7-2 and TRBJ1-3; no firm D call. Germline V gene sequence: CDR1 SGHTA, CDR2 FQGNSA. CDR3 length equals 15 residues. Trimming removed 3 bases from V and 0 bases from J, with 9 bases in between. DNA of the CDR3: TGTGCCAGCAGCTTGGCCGGCAGCTCTGGAAACACCATATATTTT. It encodes CASSLAGSSGNTIYF. Full variable domain (remainder filled in from reference TRBV7-2 and TRBJ1-3): GAGVSQSPSNKVTEKGKDVELRCDPISGHTALYWYRQSLGQGLEFLIYFQGNSAPDKSGLPSDRFSAERTGGSVSTLTIQRTQQEDSAVYLCASSLAGSSGNTIYFGEGSWLTVV.

At least ten counts were recorded for this clonotype. J is TRBJ1-2 and V is TRBV27, with 7 bases aligning to TRBD1. Per the germline V gene, CDR1 is MNHEY and CDR2 is SMNVEV (reference sequence). Germline trimming cut 2 bases from V and 8 bases from J; bases unmatched to any gene: 5. The length of the CDR3 is 13 residues. The CDR3 DNA is TGTGCCAGCAGTTTAACAGGGGTTCGCGGCTACACCTTC. Translation: CASSLTGVRGYTF.